The TCR beta chain described here comes from a study of T cell responses to AZD1222 COVID-19 vaccine. Background on the study: Second-dose timings of about 4 or about 12 weeks were pooled. Study-wide findings and caveats: Most donors were white British, females outnumbered males, and clonal diversity was possibly underestimated. Two AZD1222 doses significantly raised spike-specific TCR breadth and depth over controls. Of spike-specific TCRs, nearly half reportedly target regions left unmutated in variants.

This clone appeared once. Its antigen remains unknown. The CDR3 is made up of 19 amino acids. The V end lost 4 bases, the J end lost 0 bases, and 23 bases lay between the germline ends. Germline values: CDR1 SGHNT, CDR2 YYREEE (reference sequence). Produced via immunoSEQ multiplex PCR; TCRdb's table is partial and in-frame only. Of 60,000 to 100,000 clones listed, 87% were seen once; the top ten hold 24%. The sequence was collected from an adult in good health. This sequence joins TRBV5-4 and TRBJ2-1; perhaps D is TRBD1 or TRBD2 (6 bases each). The sequenced sample was peripheral blood, obtained on day 0 of AZD1222 vaccination. CDR3 amino acids: CASSPGGSSGLYSYNEQFF. The CDR3 coding sequence is TGTGCCAGCAGCCCCGGGGGCAGTAGCGGTCTCTACTCCTACAATGAGCAGTTCTTC.